Included here is one T cell receptor (beta chain) sequence, with context. Its antigen target is currently unknown. No qualities accompany the bases; no much larger clone lies one base away. Deletion took 5 bases off V and 10 bases off J, with a span of 21 bases between the germline ends. The germline V gene yields MDHEN for CDR1 and SYDVKM for CDR2. Including cysteine and phenylalanine, the CDR3 has 15 amino acids. The retained sequence is limited to the CDR3, 45 bases, with the frame set at the first base. The sample is drawn from a study of response to subunit inactivated influenza vaccine (dated by TCRdb to between 2017 and 2018). Describing the broader study: To follow how T cells responded to a trivalent subunit inactivated influenza vaccine, the researchers relied on deep quantitative profiling of the T cell receptor repertoire. Here is what the overall study found, with its caveats: According to the authors, only a limited number of new T cells may be recruited by each seasonal influenza vaccination.

Library method: RT-PCR. The sample was run on an Illumina HiSeq 2500. TCRdb passed the public sequencing reads through fastp at Q25 and MiXCR, retaining productive beta sequences. Rows merge per CDR3 protein into single entries with the most common DNA and genes. In this sample the table shows 650,000 or so distinct CDR3 sequences, less than 15% of which occur a single time. Jointly, the top ten make up roughly 7.6% of the sample. The chain couples TRBV28 to TRBJ2-1; the D gene lacks a confident call. The input for sequencing was PBMCs from blood, taken around 14 days before vaccination. The sequence was obtained from a man aged 50 to 59 who received an inactivated influenza vaccine. Donor details come from another sample of the same person, matched by shared clones. The DNA sequence follows: TGTGCCAGCAGTACAGTCCGGGTCCAGGTGGGAGAGCAGTTCTTC. This gives the protein CASSTVRVQVGEQFF.